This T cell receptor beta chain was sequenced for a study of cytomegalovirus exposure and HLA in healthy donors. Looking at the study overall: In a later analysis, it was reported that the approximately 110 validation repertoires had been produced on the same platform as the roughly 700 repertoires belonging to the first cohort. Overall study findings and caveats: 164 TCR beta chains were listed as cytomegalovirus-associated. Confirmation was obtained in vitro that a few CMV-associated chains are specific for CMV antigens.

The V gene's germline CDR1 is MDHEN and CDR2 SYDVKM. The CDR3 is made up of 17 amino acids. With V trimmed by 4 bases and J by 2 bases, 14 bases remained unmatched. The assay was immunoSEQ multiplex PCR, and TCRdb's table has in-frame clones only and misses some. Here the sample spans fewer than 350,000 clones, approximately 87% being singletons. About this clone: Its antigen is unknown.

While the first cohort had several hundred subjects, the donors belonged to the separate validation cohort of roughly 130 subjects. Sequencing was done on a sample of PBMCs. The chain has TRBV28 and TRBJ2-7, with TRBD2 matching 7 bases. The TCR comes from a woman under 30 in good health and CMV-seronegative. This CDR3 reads CASSSQEAGTMTYEQYF. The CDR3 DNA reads TGTGCCAGCAGTTCCCAGGAGGCCGGGACTATGACCTACGAGCAGTACTTC.